Sequencing of this T cell receptor beta chain was carried out in a study of T cell repertoires in cytomegalovirus infection. The wider study: Indications came from public TCR beta signatures; they pointed to CMV infection and to a matching HLA type. Points from the study as a whole: HLA-C-restricted TCR beta clonotypes specific for CMV led the ex vivo response.

This clonotype was observed a few times. As yet, its antigen is unknown. TCRdb passed the reads through MiXCR, listing each CDR3 protein once. The sample includes hundreds of thousands of distinct CDR3 sequences, roughly 24% seen only once; the top ten take under 8.5%. V trimming: 3 bases; J trimming: 4 bases; junction bases outside the gene matches: 3. Per germline, CDR1 MGHDK and CDR2 SYGVNS. The CDR3 has 15 amino acids. The specimen was CD8+ T cells from PBMCs. This sequence originates from a human donor in good health (CMV status not recorded). Some clones in this sample may be carry-over from other donors' samples. The chain carries TRBV25-1 and TRBJ1-4, with 9 bases matching TRBD1. The CDR3 loop is CASSEGQGNNEKLFF. Written as DNA, the CDR3 is TGTGCCAGCAGTGAGGGACAGGGAAATAATGAAAAACTGTTTTTT.